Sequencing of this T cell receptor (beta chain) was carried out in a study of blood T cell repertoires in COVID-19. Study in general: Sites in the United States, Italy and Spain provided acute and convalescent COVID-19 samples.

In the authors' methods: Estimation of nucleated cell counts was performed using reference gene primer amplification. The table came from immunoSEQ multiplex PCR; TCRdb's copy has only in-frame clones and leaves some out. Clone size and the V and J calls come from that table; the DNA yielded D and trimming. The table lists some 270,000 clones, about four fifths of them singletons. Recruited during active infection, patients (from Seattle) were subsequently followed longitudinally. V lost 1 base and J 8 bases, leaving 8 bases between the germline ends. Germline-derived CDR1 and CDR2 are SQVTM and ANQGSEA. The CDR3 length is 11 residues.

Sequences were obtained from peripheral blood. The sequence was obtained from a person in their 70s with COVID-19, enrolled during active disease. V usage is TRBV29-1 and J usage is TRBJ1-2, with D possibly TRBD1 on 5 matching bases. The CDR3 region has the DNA TGCAGCGTTGAAGCGGGGGGAGGCTACACCTTC. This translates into CSVEAGGGYTF.